This is a list of T cell receptor beta chains from one sample in a study of T cells in Graves' hyperthyroidism and ophthalmopathy. Each CDR3 protein gets one entry after TCRdb re-called the multiplex PCR reads with MiXCR. The repertoire holds around 350,000 distinct CDR3 sequences, with roughly 17% as singletons. Sequencing was done on a sample of blood. These receptors originate from a woman aged 25 to 45 with Graves' hyperthyroidism that later progressed to Graves' ophthalmopathy. CDR3s include the opening cysteine and the closing phenylalanine or tryptophan. A D gene is named only where the DNA matches it firmly. Clone size is shown for a subset of rows, as once, few, many or a class of expanded clone.

TRBV6-1	few	TRBJ1-1	TRBD1	CATYRGWNTEAFF	TGTGCCACCTACAGGGGTTGGAACACTGAAGCTTTCTTT
TRBV12-3/TRBV12-4	-	TRBJ2-7	-	CASSFSDRPREQYF	TGTGCCAGCAGTTTTTCGGACAGACCGCGCGAGCAGTACTTC
TRBV12-3/TRBV12-4	many	TRBJ1-1	TRBD1	CASSPVTQGVNTEAFF	TGTGCCAGCAGTCCCGTTACCCAGGGGGTGAACACTGAAGCTTTCTTT
TRBV29-1	few	TRBJ1-3	-	CSVEDRGTNLGNTIYF	TGCAGCGTTGAAGACCGGGGGACAAATCTTGGAAACACCATATATTTT
TRBV5-6	many	TRBJ2-7	-	CASSLDLVSYEQYF	TGTGCCAGCAGCTTGGACCTAGTCTCCTACGAGCAGTACTTC
TRBV29-1	-	TRBJ2-1	-	CSVQGKAPTYNEQFF	TGCAGCGTACAGGGAAAAGCCCCCACTTACAATGAGCAGTTCTTC
TRBV28	many	TRBJ2-5	-	CASRGLKETQYF	TGTGCCAGCAGGGGACTCAAAGAGACCCAGTACTTC
TRBV27	many	TRBJ2-6	-	CASTQMYSGANVLTF	TGTGCCAGCACCCAGATGTACTCTGGGGCCAACGTCCTGACTTTC
TRBV28	many	TRBJ2-7	-	CASSPNMDSSYEQYF	TGTGCCAGCAGTCCGAATATGGACAGCTCCTACGAGCAGTACTTC
TRBV3-1	many	TRBJ2-3	-	CASSQSPDDTQYF	TGTGCCAGCAGCCAGTCCCCGGATGATACGCAGTATTTT
TRBV7-2	many	TRBJ2-1	-	CASVPRGGLEQFF	TGTGCCAGCGTCCCAAGGGGGGGCCTCGAGCAGTTCTTC
TRBV11-2	many	TRBJ2-4	-	CASSKTTVAKNIQYF	TGTGCCAGCAGCAAAACGACAGTAGCCAAAAACATTCAGTACTTC
TRBV7-2	-	TRBJ2-7	TRBD2	CASSFASGGYEQYF	TGTGCCAGCAGCTTCGCTAGCGGGGGATACGAGCAGTACTTC
TRBV6-4	many	TRBJ1-2	-	CASSDSTGRGSFGYGYTF	TGTGCCAGCAGTGACTCGACCGGGCGGGGTAGTTTTGGCTATGGCTACACCTTC
TRBV5-8	few	TRBJ1-1	-	CASSWGRANTEAFF	TGTGCCAGCAGCTGGGGCAGGGCCAACACTGAAGCTTTCTTT
TRBV24-1	many	TRBJ2-2	-	CATSDARGRGSGELFF	TGTGCCACCAGTGATGCAAGGGGTCGGGGTTCCGGGGAGCTGTTTTTT
TRBV11-2	-	TRBJ1-1	-	CASSPRRGLNTEAFF	TGTGCCAGCAGCCCGAGGAGGGGCCTGAACACTGAAGCTTTCTTT
TRBV7-2	many	TRBJ2-3	TRBD2	CASSHTSGVTDTQYF	TGTGCCAGCAGCCATACTAGCGGGGTCACAGATACGCAGTATTTT
TRBV7-2	few	TRBJ1-4	-	CASSLWVGGEKLFF	TGTGCCAGCAGCTTATGGGTTGGGGGTGAAAAACTGTTTTTT
TRBV28	few	TRBJ2-5	TRBD2	CASSFTPNSGSRETQYF	TGTGCCAGCAGTTTTACCCCCAATAGCGGGAGTAGGGAGACCCAGTACTTC
TRBV10-3	few	TRBJ1-3	-	CATNEGQPGNTIYF	TGTGCCACCAACGAGGGACAACCTGGAAACACCATATATTTT
TRBV12-3/TRBV12-4	many	TRBJ2-7	-	CASSFIAALGYEQYF	TGTGCCAGCAGTTTTATAGCGGCCCTTGGATACGAGCAGTACTTC
TRBV6-4	many	TRBJ2-5	TRBD2	CASGTSGSRGYQETQYF	TGTGCCAGCGGGACTAGCGGGAGCAGGGGGTACCAAGAGACCCAGTACTTC
TRBV28	many	TRBJ1-1	-	CASSSGGGPAFF	TGTGCCAGCAGTTCGGGGGGGGGACCCGCTTTCTTT
TRBV7-2	-	TRBJ1-3	-	CASSLETPVSGSTIYF	TGTGCCAGCAGCTTAGAAACACCCGTCTCTGGAAGCACCATATATTTT
TRBV20-1	many	TRBJ1-1	TRBD1	CSATQLTGEMNTEAFF	TGCAGTGCTACTCAACTGACAGGGGAAATGAACACTGAAGCTTTCTTT
TRBV29-1	many	TRBJ2-1	-	CSVEGLDSSYNEQFF	TGCAGCGTTGAGGGGTTGGACAGCTCCTACAATGAGCAGTTCTTC
TRBV10-3	many	TRBJ2-5	-	CAITAGAQETQYF	TGTGCCATCACCGCCGGGGCCCAAGAGACCCAGTACTTC
TRBV5-1	few	TRBJ2-4	-	CASSLDGTKNIQYF	TGCGCCAGCAGCTTGGATGGGACAAAAAACATTCAGTACTTC
TRBV9	-	TRBJ1-2	-	CASSARDASLPFYGYTF	TGTGCCAGCAGCGCACGGGACGCCTCCCTTCCCTTCTATGGCTACACCTTC
TRBV4-1	-	TRBJ1-2	-	CASSGTGRHDYTF	TGCGCCAGCAGTGGTACGGGACGACATGACTACACCTTC
TRBV20-1	-	TRBJ2-5	TRBD2	CSASRAGGRKETQYF	TGCAGTGCTAGTCGGGCGGGAGGACGCAAAGAGACCCAGTACTTC
TRBV7-2	many	TRBJ1-6	-	CASSLGYRDYNSPLHF	TGTGCCAGCAGCTTAGGTTACCGGGATTATAATTCACCCCTCCACTTT
TRBV2	many	TRBJ1-5	-	CASSGGIPGEGQPQHF	TGTGCCAGCAGTGGGGGGATCCCAGGGGAGGGCCAGCCCCAGCATTTT
TRBV2	few	TRBJ1-5	-	CASSEVSGVSQPQHF	TGTGCCAGCAGTGAAGTTTCGGGGGTAAGCCAGCCCCAGCATTTT
TRBV5-1	-	TRBJ2-1	-	CASNTQDSHNEQFF	TGCGCCAGCAACACTCAGGACTCTCACAATGAGCAGTTCTTC
TRBV12-3/TRBV12-4	many	TRBJ2-7	-	CASTVVPGPNYEQYF	TGTGCCAGCACTGTAGTACCGGGACCTAACTACGAGCAGTACTTC